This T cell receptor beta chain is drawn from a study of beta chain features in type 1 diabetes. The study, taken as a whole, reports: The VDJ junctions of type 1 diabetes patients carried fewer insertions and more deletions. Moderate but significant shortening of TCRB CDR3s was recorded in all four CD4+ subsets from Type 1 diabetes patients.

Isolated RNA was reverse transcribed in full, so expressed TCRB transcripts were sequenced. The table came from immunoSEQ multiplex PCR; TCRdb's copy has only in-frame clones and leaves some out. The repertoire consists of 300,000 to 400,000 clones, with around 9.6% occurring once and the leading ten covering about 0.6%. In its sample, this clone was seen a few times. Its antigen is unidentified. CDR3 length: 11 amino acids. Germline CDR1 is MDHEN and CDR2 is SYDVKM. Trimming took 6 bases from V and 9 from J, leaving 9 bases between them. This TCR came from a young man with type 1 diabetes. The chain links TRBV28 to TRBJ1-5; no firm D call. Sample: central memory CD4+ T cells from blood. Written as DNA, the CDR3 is TGTGCCAGCAGCCCCGAAGGGCCCCAGCATTTT. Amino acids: CASSPEGPQHF.